The sequence of this T cell receptor (beta chain) was determined in a study of blood T cell repertoires in COVID-19. Study background: The analysed material was cDNA or gDNA that came from T cells, B-cell-depleted T cells, or PBMCs.

Generated by immunoSEQ multiplex PCR, the TCRdb table keeps only in-frame clones and is missing some. The table has some 200,000 clones, 80% to 90% seen once; the top ten hold roughly 9.6%. Trimming stripped 5 bases from V and 6 bases from J, with 15 bases between. Germline V CDR1 and CDR2: WSHSY, SAAADI. The CDR3 extends over 14 amino acids. J is TRBJ2-3 and V is TRBV10-2, with a possible D match to TRBD1 (6 bases). Sequenced input: peripheral blood. The sequence was obtained from a woman in her thirties or forties with COVID-19, enrolled during active disease. The CDR3: CASSFKPGADTQYF. As DNA, the CDR3 is TGCGCCAGCAGTTTTAAACCAGGGGCGGATACGCAGTATTTT.